The following is a TCR beta chain sequence with its context. Its antigen is currently unknown. These data come from a study of shared clonotypes between healthy human individuals. Study-wide results and caveats: The generation probabilities recorded for non-shared clonotypes fell below those of clonotypes shared by all four donors.

Each sorted subset replicate got 200 ng genomic DNA, 25,000 to 35,000 genomes. Sequencing was performed with immunoSEQ multiplex PCR; in TCRdb, only in-frame clones are kept and a portion is missing. The table records roughly 410,000 clones, around 96% of them present only once. CDR3 length equals 14 residues. Germline assignment: CDR1 LNHNV and CDR2 YYDKDF (reference sequence). V lost 4 bases to trimming and J lost 0 bases, with 8 bases between them. The receptor's source is a man aged 30 to 39 in good health. The material sequenced was memory CD8+ T cells sorted from blood. As to subset: CD45RO+ cells pooled with CCR7-negative TemRA cells. The rearrangement joins TRBV15 to TRBJ2-3; unclear D gene. CDR3 coding DNA: TGTGCCACCAGCAACGGGTTTAGCACAGATACGCAGTATTTT. Translation: CATSNGFSTDTQYF.